The rows below give T cell receptor beta chains drawn from one sample of a study of regulatory T cells in long-lasting Graves disease. Each CDR3 protein gets one entry after TCRdb re-called the multiplex PCR reads with MiXCR. The sample records some 450,000 distinct CDR3 sequences, about 16% being singletons. The sample was also linked to a second study, of T cells in Graves' hyperthyroidism and ophthalmopathy.

Sample: peripheral blood mononuclear cells (PBMCs), taken at new diagnosis, from a patient treated with antithyroid drugs. The source of these receptors is a woman in her twenties or thirties with Graves disease. Each CDR3 is given with its conserved first and last residue. D genes are given only for firm matches. Expanded clones are given a class, and other clones once, few, many or no size at all.

. | TRBJ1-1 | TRBV7-2 | . | CASSQGRATEAFF | TGTGCCAGCAGCCAGGGACGGGCCACTGAAGCTTTCTTT
. | TRBJ2-1 | TRBV9 | TRBD2 | CASNLRASAGGGNEQFF | TGTGCCAGCAACCTTCGGGCTTCAGCGGGAGGGGGGAATGAGCAGTTCTTC
many | TRBJ2-7 | TRBV28 | TRBD1 | CASSLLRDRPAYEQYF | TGTGCCAGCAGTTTATTGAGGGACAGGCCAGCCTACGAGCAGTACTTC
. | TRBJ2-3 | TRBV3-1 | TRBD2 | CASTPRGLASDTQYF | TGTGCCAGCACCCCAAGAGGACTAGCTTCGGATACGCAGTATTTT
many | TRBJ2-3 | TRBV28 | . | CASSPSSLVPQYF | TGTGCCAGCAGCCCCAGCTCGCTGGTGCCGCAGTATTTT
many | TRBJ1-1 | TRBV9 | TRBD1 | CASSVGAGGRVKAFF | TGTGCCAGCAGCGTAGGGGCAGGGGGTCGTGTCAAAGCTTTCTTT
few | TRBJ2-7 | TRBV24-1 | . | CATSDQGTTYEQYF | TGTGCCACCAGTGACCAGGGTACAACCTACGAGCAGTACTTC
few | TRBJ2-5 | TRBV14 | . | CASSQLGSRTQETQYF | TGTGCCAGCAGCCAATTAGGATCGCGGACCCAAGAGACCCAGTACTTC
. | TRBJ2-1 | TRBV9 | TRBD1 | CASSQVGGEQFF | TGTGCCAGCAGCCAAGTAGGGGGCGAGCAGTTCTTC
few | TRBJ2-3 | TRBV6-2/TRBV6-3 | . | CASSYMGDILGGTDTQYF | TGTGCCAGCAGTTATATGGGAGACATTTTAGGGGGCACAGATACGCAGTATTTT
. | TRBJ2-2 | TRBV6-2/TRBV6-3 | TRBD2 | CASSYTSGLAGWPGELFF | TGTGCCAGCAGTTATACCTCGGGTCTAGCGGGTTGGCCCGGGGAGCTGTTTTTT
many | TRBJ1-4 | TRBV5-1 | . | CASSPRPGGEKLFF | TGCGCCAGCAGCCCGAGACCCGGTGGGGAAAAACTGTTTTTT
many | TRBJ2-1 | TRBV3-1 | TRBD2 | CASRGTSQSNEQFF | TGTGCCAGCAGAGGGACTAGTCAGAGCAATGAGCAGTTCTTC
. | TRBJ2-1 | TRBV19 | TRBD2 | CASSILAGDVEDEQFF | TGTGCCAGTAGTATTTTAGCGGGCGATGTGGAAGATGAGCAGTTCTTC
many | TRBJ2-1 | TRBV24-1 | . | CATSDFGGRGSYNEQFF | TGTGCCACCAGTGATTTCGGGGGTAGGGGCTCCTACAATGAGCAGTTCTTC
many | TRBJ1-1 | TRBV6-1 | . | CASRLREFAEAFF | TGTGCCAGCAGACTACGGGAGTTCGCTGAAGCTTTCTTT
. | TRBJ2-1 | TRBV15 | TRBD2 | CATSTGGEGLNEQFF | TGTGCCACCAGCACTGGAGGGGAGGGTTTGAATGAGCAGTTCTTC
many | TRBJ2-1 | TRBV6-2/TRBV6-3 | TRBD2 | CASSYFASGEQFF | TGTGCCAGCAGTTACTTCGCTAGCGGTGAGCAGTTCTTC
many | TRBJ1-2 | TRBV18 | . | CASSPGVGNANYGYTF | TGTGCCAGCTCACCTGGTGTGGGGAATGCTAACTATGGCTACACCTTC
. | TRBJ1-6 | TRBV9 | . | CASSGFWSPLHF | TGTGCCAGCAGCGGTTTTTGGAGCCCACTCCACTTT
many | TRBJ2-1 | TRBV11-1 | . | CASSLDFGTRYNEQFF | TGTGCCAGCAGCTTAGACTTCGGGACTCGATACAATGAGCAGTTCTTC
few | TRBJ2-1 | TRBV5-1 | TRBD1 | CASRSNRDRRASEQFF | TGCGCCAGCAGGTCCAACCGGGACAGGAGGGCGTCGGAGCAGTTCTTC
many | TRBJ2-1 | TRBV28 | TRBD2 | CASSFPLRAGATSYNEQFF | TGTGCCAGCAGTTTCCCCCTAAGGGCGGGAGCTACATCCTACAATGAGCAGTTCTTC
many | TRBJ2-1 | TRBV20-1 | . | CSESQGSNEQFF | TGCAGTGAGTCTCAGGGTAGCAATGAGCAGTTCTTC
many | TRBJ2-3 | TRBV4-3 | . | CASSQAWTSTDTQYF | TGCGCCAGCAGCCAAGCCTGGACTAGCACAGATACGCAGTATTTT
few | TRBJ2-5 | TRBV6-5 | . | CASSYPPNQETQYF | TGTGCCAGCAGTTACCCCCCAAACCAAGAGACCCAGTACTTC
many | TRBJ2-5 | TRBV28 | TRBD1 | CASSSPFTGEETQYF | TGTGCCAGCAGTTCCCCCTTTACAGGGGAAGAGACCCAGTACTTC